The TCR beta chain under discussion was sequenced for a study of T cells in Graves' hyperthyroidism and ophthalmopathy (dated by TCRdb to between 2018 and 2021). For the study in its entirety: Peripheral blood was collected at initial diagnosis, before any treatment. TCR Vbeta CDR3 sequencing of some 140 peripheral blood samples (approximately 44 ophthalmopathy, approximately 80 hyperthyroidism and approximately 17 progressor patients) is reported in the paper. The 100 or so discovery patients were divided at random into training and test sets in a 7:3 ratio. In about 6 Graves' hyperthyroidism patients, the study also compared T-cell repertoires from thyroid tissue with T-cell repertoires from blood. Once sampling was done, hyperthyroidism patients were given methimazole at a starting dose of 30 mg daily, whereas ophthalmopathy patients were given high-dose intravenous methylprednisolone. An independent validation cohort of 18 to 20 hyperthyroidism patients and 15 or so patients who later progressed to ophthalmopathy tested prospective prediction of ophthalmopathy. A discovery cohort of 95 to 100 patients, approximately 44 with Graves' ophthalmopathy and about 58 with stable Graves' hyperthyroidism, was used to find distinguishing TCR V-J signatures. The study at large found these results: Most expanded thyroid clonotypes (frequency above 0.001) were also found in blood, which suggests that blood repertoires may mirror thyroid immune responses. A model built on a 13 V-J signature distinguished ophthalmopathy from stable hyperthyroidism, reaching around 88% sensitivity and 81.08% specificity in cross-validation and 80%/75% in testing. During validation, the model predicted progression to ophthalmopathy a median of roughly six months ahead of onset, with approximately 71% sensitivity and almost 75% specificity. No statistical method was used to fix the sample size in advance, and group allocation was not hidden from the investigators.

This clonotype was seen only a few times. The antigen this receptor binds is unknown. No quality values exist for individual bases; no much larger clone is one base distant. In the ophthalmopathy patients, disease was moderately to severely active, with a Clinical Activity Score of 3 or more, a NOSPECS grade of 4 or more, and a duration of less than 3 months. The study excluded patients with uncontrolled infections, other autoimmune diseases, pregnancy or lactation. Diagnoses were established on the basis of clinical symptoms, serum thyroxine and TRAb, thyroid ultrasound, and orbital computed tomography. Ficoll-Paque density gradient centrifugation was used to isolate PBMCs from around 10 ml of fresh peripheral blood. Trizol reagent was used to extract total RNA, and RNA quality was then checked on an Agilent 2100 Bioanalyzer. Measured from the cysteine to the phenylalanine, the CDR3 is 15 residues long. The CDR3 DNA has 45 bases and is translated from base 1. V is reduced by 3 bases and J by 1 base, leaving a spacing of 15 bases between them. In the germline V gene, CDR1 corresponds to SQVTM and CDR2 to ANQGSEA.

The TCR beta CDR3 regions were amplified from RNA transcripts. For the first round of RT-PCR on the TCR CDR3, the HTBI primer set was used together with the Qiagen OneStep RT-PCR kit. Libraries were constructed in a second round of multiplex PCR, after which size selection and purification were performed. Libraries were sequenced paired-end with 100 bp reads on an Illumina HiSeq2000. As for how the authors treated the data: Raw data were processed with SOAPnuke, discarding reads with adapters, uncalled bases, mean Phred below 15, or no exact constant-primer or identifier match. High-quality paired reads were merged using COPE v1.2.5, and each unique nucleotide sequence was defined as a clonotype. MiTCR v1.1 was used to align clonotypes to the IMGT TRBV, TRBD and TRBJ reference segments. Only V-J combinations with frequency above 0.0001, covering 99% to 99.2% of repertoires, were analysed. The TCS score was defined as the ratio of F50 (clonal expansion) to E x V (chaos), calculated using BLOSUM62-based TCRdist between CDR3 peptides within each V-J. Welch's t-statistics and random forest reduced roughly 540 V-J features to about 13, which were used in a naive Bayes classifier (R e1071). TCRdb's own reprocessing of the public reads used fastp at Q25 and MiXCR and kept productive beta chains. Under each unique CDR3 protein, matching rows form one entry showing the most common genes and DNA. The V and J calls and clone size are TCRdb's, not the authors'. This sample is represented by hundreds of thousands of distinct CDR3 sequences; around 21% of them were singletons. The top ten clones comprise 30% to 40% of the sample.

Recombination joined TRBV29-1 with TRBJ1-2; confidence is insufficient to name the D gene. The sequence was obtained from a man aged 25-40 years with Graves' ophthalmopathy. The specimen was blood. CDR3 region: CSVDSWEGVNYGYTF. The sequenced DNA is TGCAGCGTTGACTCATGGGAGGGAGTTAACTATGGCTACACCTTC.